This T cell receptor beta chain derives from a study of T-cell reconstitution after alpha-beta-depleted transplantation in children. CDR1 and CDR2 (germline): MNHEY, SVGAGI. The CDR3 is 14 amino acids. The V and J ends lost 0 bases and 12 bases, in that order; junction bases with no gene match: 9. TCRbeta library construction was performed incorporating unique molecular identifiers. TCRdb re-derived calls from the PCR reads in MiXCR, one entry per CDR3 protein. This table holds 200,000 to 250,000 distinct CDR3 sequences, roughly 10% found once. This clonotype occurred a few times. Possible read error: a much larger clone is one base away.

This TCR came from a child less than two years old with acute myeloid leukemia, due to receive a stem cell transplant. The chain is built from TRBV6-5 and TRBJ1-2; 8 bases are a match to TRBD1. Sequenced material: PBMCs, taken before TCRalphabeta/CD19-depleted stem cell transplant. CDR3 DNA sequence: TGTGCCAGCAGTTACTCGCCGACAGGGGTCGGCGACACCTTC. This translates into CASSYSPTGVGDTF.